Listed below are T cell receptor beta chains from one sample, sequenced in a study of blood T cell repertoires in COVID-19. TCRdb's table, derived via immunoSEQ multiplex PCR, lists solely in-frame clones and lacks some. The data contain 450,000 or so clones, nearly 90% of them singletons. The specimen was peripheral blood. Source of these receptors: a man younger than 35 with COVID-19, enrolled during active disease. Each CDR3 is given with its conserved first and last residue. The order of the fields is V gene, D gene, J gene, clone size, CDR3 length, CDR3 protein, CDR3 DNA. D genes are given only for firm matches. A clone size is listed for some rows: how often the clone was seen (once, few, many), or a class if it is expanded.

TRBV6-5	TRBD2	TRBJ2-1	.	14	CASSQGLAGDEQFF	TGTGCCAGCAGTCAGGGACTAGCGGGAGATGAGCAGTTCTTC
TRBV11-3	TRBD2	TRBJ2-7	.	14	CASSETSGSNEQYF	TGTGCCAGCAGCGAGACTAGCGGGAGCAACGAGCAGTACTTC
TRBV6-1	.	TRBJ2-5	.	14	CASSEVRGQETQYF	TGTGCCAGCAGTGAAGTAAGGGGACAAGAGACCCAGTACTTC
TRBV29-1	.	TRBJ2-7	few	11	CSVRLSYEQYF	TGCAGCGTCCGCCTAAGCTACGAGCAGTACTTC
TRBV6-5	.	TRBJ1-1	.	14	CASSLQTGNTEAFF	TGTGCCAGCAGTCTACAGACAGGGAACACTGAAGCTTTCTTT
TRBV3-1/TRBV3-2	.	TRBJ2-1	.	12	CASSQVDNEQFF	TGTGCCAGCAGCCAAGTCGACAATGAGCAGTTCTTC
TRBV4-1	.	TRBJ2-5	.	13	CASSQWRGETQYF	TGCGCCAGCAGCCAATGGAGAGGGGAGACCCAGTACTTC
TRBV6-2/TRBV6-3	TRBD2	TRBJ2-3	.	14	CASSRIAGANTQYF	TGTGCCAGCAGTCGGATAGCGGGAGCAAATACGCAGTATTTT
TRBV5-3	TRBD2	TRBJ2-7	.	15	CARSFSLAGFFEQYF	TGTGCCAGAAGCTTCTCGCTAGCGGGGTTTTTCGAGCAGTACTTC
TRBV18	.	TRBJ1-1	.	16	CASSPNRALSDTEAFF	TGTGCCAGCTCACCTAACAGGGCGCTATCGGACACTGAAGCTTTCTTT
TRBV13	.	TRBJ1-3	few	16	CASSDTGGGAGNTIYF	TGTGCCAGCAGCGACACCGGGGGTGGTGCTGGAAACACCATATATTTT
TRBV12-3/TRBV12-4	.	TRBJ2-2	.	13	CASSSLATGELFF	TGTGCCAGCAGTTCCTTAGCGACCGGGGAGCTGTTTTTT
TRBV9	TRBD2	TRBJ2-5	.	15	CASSVSGGRQETQYF	TGTGCCAGCAGCGTCAGCGGGGGGCGGCAAGAGACCCAGTACTTC
TRBV5-4	.	TRBJ2-7	.	15	CASSLPQGSSYEQYF	TGTGCCAGCAGCTTGCCTCAGGGGTCCTCCTACGAGCAGTACTTC
TRBV7-9	TRBD1	TRBJ1-2	few	19	CASSLWGQGSITTSYGYTF	TGTGCCAGCAGCTTATGGGGACAGGGGTCTATAACCACCTCCTATGGCTACACCTTC
TRBV6-5	.	TRBJ2-5	.	15	CASSYRQGNSETQYF	TGTGCCAGCAGTTACCGGCAGGGGAATAGTGAGACCCAGTACTTC
TRBV7-6	.	TRBJ1-3	.	17	CASSLAHSQGTGNTIYF	TGTGCCAGCAGCTTAGCTCATTCACAGGGAACTGGAAACACCATATATTTT